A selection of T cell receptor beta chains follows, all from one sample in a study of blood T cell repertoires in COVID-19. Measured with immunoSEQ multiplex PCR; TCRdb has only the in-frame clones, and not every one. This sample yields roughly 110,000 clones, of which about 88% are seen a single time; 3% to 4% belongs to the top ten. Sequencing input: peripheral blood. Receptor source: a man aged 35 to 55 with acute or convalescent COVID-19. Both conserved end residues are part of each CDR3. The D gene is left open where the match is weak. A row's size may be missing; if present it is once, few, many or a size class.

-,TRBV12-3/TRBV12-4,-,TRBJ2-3,CASSLSTDTQYF,TGTGCCAGCAGCCTCAGCACAGATACGCAGTATTTT
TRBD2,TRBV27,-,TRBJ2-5,CASSLSSSTSGVGETQYF,TGTGCCAGCAGTTTGAGCTCCTCGACTAGCGGGGTAGGGGAGACCCAGTACTTC
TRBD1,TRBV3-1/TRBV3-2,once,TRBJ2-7,CASSQGQGYEQYF,TGTGCCAGCAGCCAAGGACAGGGCTACGAGCAGTACTTC
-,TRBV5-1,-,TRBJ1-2,CASSWGSSGNGYTF,TGCGCCAGCAGTTGGGGTAGTTCAGGGAATGGCTACACCTTC
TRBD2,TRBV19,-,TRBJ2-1,CASSGGYKTSGGRNEQFF,TGTGCCAGTAGTGGGGGTTATAAAACTAGCGGGGGGCGCAATGAGCAGTTCTTC
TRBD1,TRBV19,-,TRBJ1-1,CASSPPGQGAYTEAFF,TGTGCCAGTAGTCCGCCGGGACAGGGGGCTTACACTGAAGCTTTCTTT
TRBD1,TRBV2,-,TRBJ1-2,CASSQQGADYGYTF,TGTGCCAGCAGCCAACAGGGGGCGGACTATGGCTACACCTTC
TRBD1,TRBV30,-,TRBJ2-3,CAWRDRGLTDTQYF,TGTGCCTGGAGGGACAGGGGGCTGACAGATACGCAGTATTTT
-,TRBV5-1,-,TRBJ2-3,CASRSLTSVAITDTQYF,TGCGCCAGCAGGAGCCTGACTTCGGTGGCAATTACAGATACGCAGTATTTT
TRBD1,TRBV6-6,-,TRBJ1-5,CASSGTEFNQPQHF,TGTGCCAGCAGCGGGACAGAGTTCAATCAGCCCCAGCATTTT
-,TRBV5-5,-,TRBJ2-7,CASSSIQGGSHEQYF,TGTGCCAGCAGCTCCATCCAGGGGGGATCCCACGAGCAGTACTTC
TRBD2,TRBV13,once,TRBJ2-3,CASSQTLAGTDTQYF,TGTGCCAGCAGCCAGACCCTAGCGGGCACAGATACGCAGTATTTT
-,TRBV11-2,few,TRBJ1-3,CASRQNSGNTIYF,TGTGCCAGCAGGCAGAACTCTGGAAACACCATATATTTT
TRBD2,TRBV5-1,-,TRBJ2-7,CASSFGGAGGRSSYEQYF,TGCGCCAGCAGCTTTGGGGGAGCGGGGGGAAGGAGCTCCTACGAGCAGTACTTC
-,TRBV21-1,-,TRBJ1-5,CASSKDPGGNQPQHF,TGTGCCAGCAGCAAAGATCCGGGAGGGAATCAGCCCCAGCATTTT
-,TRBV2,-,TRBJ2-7,CASLRGEESYEQYF,TGTGCCAGCCTCCGGGGAGAGGAAAGCTACGAGCAGTACTTC
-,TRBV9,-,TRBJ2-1,CASSVGGSSSYNEQFF,TGTGCCAGCAGCGTAGGTGGCTCCAGCTCCTACAATGAGCAGTTCTTC
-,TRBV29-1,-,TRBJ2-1,CSVEAVGHSSYNEQFF,TGCAGCGTTGAAGCGGTGGGACACAGCTCCTACAATGAGCAGTTCTTC
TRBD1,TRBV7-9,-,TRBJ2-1,CASSSSTGGWGNEQFF,TGTGCCAGCAGCTCGAGCACAGGGGGCTGGGGCAATGAGCAGTTCTTC
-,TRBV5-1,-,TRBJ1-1,CASSPDSPEAFF,TGCGCCAGCAGCCCGGACAGCCCTGAAGCTTTCTTT
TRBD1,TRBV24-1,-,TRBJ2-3,CATSVWTGGTDTQYF,TGTGCCACCAGTGTATGGACAGGGGGAACAGATACGCAGTATTTT
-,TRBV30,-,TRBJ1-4,CAWSAGALEKLFF,TGTGCCTGGAGTGCAGGGGCTTTGGAAAAACTGTTTTTT
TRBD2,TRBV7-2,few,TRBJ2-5,CASSFNRRGEETQYF,TGTGCCAGCAGCTTCAATCGGCGGGGGGAGGAGACCCAGTACTTC
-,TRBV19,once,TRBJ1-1,CASTEYTEAFF,TGTGCCAGTACTGAGTATACTGAAGCTTTCTTT
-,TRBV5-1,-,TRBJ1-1,CASSPRGFMNTEAFF,TGCGCCAGCAGCCCAAGAGGATTCATGAACACTGAAGCTTTCTTT
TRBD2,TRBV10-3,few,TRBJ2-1,CAITSSREYNEQFF,TGTGCCATCACAAGTTCGCGGGAGTACAATGAGCAGTTCTTC